This passage covers 18 T cell receptor beta chains from one sample sequenced in a study of shared clonotypes between healthy human individuals (dated by TCRdb to about 2020). Library method: the immunoSEQ multiplex PCR assay. What TCRdb holds here is the immuneACCESS table cut down to in-frame rearrangements. Part of the clones is not present; checked against another copy, under half of the missing clones reflect an unresolved V gene, and the others are unexplained. This sample has roughly 2.2 million clones in its table, and about 92% of those were observed once. The top ten clonotypes cover around 0.4% of the sample. The sequenced sample consisted of naive CD4+ T cells from PBMCs. The cell subset or site label on this specimen signifies: CD45RA+ positively selected. The receptors originated from a man between 18 and 35 years old in good health. Some clones in this sample may be carry-over from other donors' samples.

The table lists this clone with a count of one. This chain connects TRBV28 to TRBJ2-7; D gene ambiguous. V lost 4 bases to trimming and J lost 6 bases, with 22 bases between them. This CDR3 contains 16 residues. From germline, CDR1 is MDHEN and CDR2 SYDVKM. CDR3 loop: CASSYKYTLFAVEQYF. The CDR3 DNA sequence: TGTGCCAGCAGTTATAAGTACACTCTATTTGCGGTCGAGCAGTACTTC.

Worth noting for this clone: This same CDR3 is encoded by further DNA sequences in the sample. The V call is TRBV28, the J call TRBJ1-1, with D unresolved. Germline CDR1 reads MDHEN; CDR2 reads SYDVKM. This CDR3 spans 12 amino acids. V was trimmed by 8 bases and J by 2 bases, leaving 9 bases between them. CDR3 region: CASSILNTEAFF. CDR3 bases: TGTGCCAGCTCCATCCTTAACACTGAAGCTTTCTTT.

CDR3 sequence: CASSLGDTGQRQYF. The CDR3 region has the DNA TGTGCCAGCAGCTTGGGGGACACGGGTCAACGGCAGTACTTC. The rearrangement uses TRBV5-4 and TRBJ2-7, with a possible D match to TRBD1 (6 bases). V gave up 0 bases and J gave up 9 bases, with 16 bases separating them. CDR1 and CDR2 (germline): SGHNT, YYREEE (reference sequence). This CDR3 spans 14 amino acids.

CDR3 DNA: TGCGCCAGCAGTTTCGTTCCAGCGGGCCCGAACACCGGGGAGCTGTTTTTT. It codes for CASSFVPAGPNTGELFF. The chain uses TRBV5-1 and TRBJ2-2; possibly TRBD2 for D (6 bases). The CDR3 has 17 amino acids. Germline CDR1 SGHRS, CDR2 YFSETQ. The germline V and J ends were trimmed by 5 bases and 0 bases, with 17 bases remaining between them. Variable domain in full (rest from reference TRBV5-1 and TRBJ2-2): KAGVTQTPRYLIKTRGQQVTLSCSPISGHRSVSWYQQTPGQGLQFLFEYFSETQRNKGNFPGRFSGRQFSNSRSEMNVSTLELGDSALYLCASSFVPAGPNTGELFFGEGSRLTVL.

The CDR3 is CASRPHLANTEAFF. Written as DNA, the CDR3 is TGTGCCAGCAGACCCCATTTGGCGAACACTGAAGCTTTCTTT. The chain joins TRBV27 to TRBJ1-1; D call uncertain. With 6 bases removed from V and 1 base from J, the gap between germline ends came to 12 bases. The CDR3 sequence is 14 residues long. The V gene's germline CDR1 is MNHEY and CDR2 SMNVEV (reference sequence).

This clone was counted a single time. The chain combines TRBV5-4 with TRBJ2-5; 8 bases match TRBD1. Germline V lookup: CDR1 SGHNT, CDR2 YYREEE (reference sequence). V lost 4 bases to trimming and J lost 5 bases; unmatched junction nucleotides: 10. The CDR3 length is 15 residues. The CDR3 spells CASSQKDRVYETQYF. In DNA form, the CDR3 reads TGTGCCAGCAGCCAAAAGGACAGGGTGTATGAGACCCAGTACTTC.

This sequence joins TRBV7-2 and TRBJ2-3; 10 bases fit TRBD2. Germline V gene sequence: CDR1 SGHTA, CDR2 FQGNSA. The J segment lost 6 bases and the V segment lost 2 bases, leaving 11 bases of the junction unmatched. The CDR3 length is 17 residues. The CDR3 region has the DNA TGTGCCAGCAGCTTAATCCCTAGCGGGAGTGGATGGGATACGCAGTATTTT. Translating gives CASSLIPSGSGWDTQYF.

This clone was picked up one time. The chain carries TRBV7-2 and TRBJ2-1; 8 nucleotides align to TRBD2. V gave up 6 bases and J gave up 4 bases; unmatched junction bases: 11. The CDR3 is 16 amino acids. The germline V gene has CDR1 SGHTA and CDR2 FQGNSA. CDR3 sequence reads: CASRLILADIYNEQFF. The CDR3, as DNA: TGTGCCAGCAGGCTCATACTAGCGGACATTTACAATGAGCAGTTCTTC.

The rearrangement links TRBV10-3 to TRBJ2-5; 9 bases are a match to TRBD2. The J segment lost 4 bases and the V segment lost 6 bases, leaving 6 bases of the junction unmatched. Germline lookup yields CDR1 ENHRY and CDR2 SYGVKD. The CDR3 is made up of 14 amino acids. The CDR3 DNA sequence: TGTGCCATCAGCCATAGCGGGAGCGTAGAGACCCAGTACTTC. This encodes CAISHSGSVETQYF.

This chain uses TRBV6-1 with TRBJ1-2; D remains unclear. CDR1 and CDR2 (germline): MNHNS, SASEGT. The V gene lost 3 bases and the J gene lost 7 bases, with 12 bases spanning the gap. CDR3 length: 13 amino acids. The CDR3 DNA reads TGTGCCAGCAGTGAGGGCGTCCTAGTTGGCTACACCTTC. This sequence encodes CASSEGVLVGYTF.

This chain uses TRBV21-1 with TRBJ1-2; TRBD1 is taken as the D call from the table, unchecked against the DNA. TRBV21-1 is termed a pseudogene. This CDR3 has 15 residues. The DNA for the CDR3 is TGTGCCAGCAGGAGGAGGGGGCGGCACAACTATGGCTACACCTTC. It translates to CASRRRGRHNYGYTF.

This chain connects TRBV10-3 to TRBJ2-2; 13 positions agree with TRBD2. The CDR3 extends over 14 amino acids. J was trimmed by 7 bases and V by 6 bases; bases with no gene match: 2. The germline V gene has CDR1 ENHRY and CDR2 SYGVKD. The CDR3 DNA sequence: TGTGCCATCAGAGGACTAGCGGGAGACGGGGAGCTGTTTTTT. It encodes CAIRGLAGDGELFF.

The chain links TRBV28 to TRBJ2-7, with D tentatively TRBD1 or TRBD2 (5 bases each). The germline gives CDR1 MDHEN, CDR2 SYDVKM. Trimming cost V 4 bases and J 2 bases, with 18 bases left between them. CDR3 length: 16 amino acids. CDR3 amino acids: CASSSIFRDPPYEQYF. CDR3 DNA sequence: TGTGCCAGCAGTTCAATCTTCCGGGACCCTCCCTACGAGCAGTACTTC.

V usage is TRBV11-2 and J usage is TRBJ2-7, with D uncertain. Between the trimmed V and J ends, which lost 6 bases and 6 bases, there was a span of 18 bases. Germline lookup yields CDR1 SGHAT and CDR2 FQNNGV. The CDR3 covers 14 residues. This chain's CDR3 is CASRLGPQLGEQYF. CDR3 sequence (DNA): TGTGCCAGCAGACTCGGGCCCCAGCTGGGCGAGCAGTACTTC.

V and J are TRBV15 and TRBJ1-4; no reliable D call. V shed 3 bases and J shed 7 bases, with 18 bases lying between them. The germline gives CDR1 LNHNV, CDR2 YYDKDF (reference sequence). The CDR3 spans 16 residues. DNA of the CDR3: TGTGCCACCAGCAGCGGACGGGCCCGGTTATTTGAAAAACTGTTTTTT. It is translated as CATSSGRARLFEKLFF.

This chain uses TRBV21-1 with TRBJ2-6. TRBV21-1 is described as a pseudogene. The CDR3 spans 17 residues. CDR3 sequence reads: CASSPVDGPSGANVLTF. In DNA form, the CDR3 reads TGTGCCAGCAGCCCTGTGGACGGACCATCTGGGGCCAACGTCCTGACTTTC.

The J gene is TRBJ2-2, the V gene TRBV16, with 8 bases aligning to TRBD2. CDR3 size: 17 residues. CDR1 is KGHSY, CDR2 FQNENV, per germline. The V and J ends lost 4 bases and 0 bases, in that order; junction bases with no gene match: 7. CDR3 nucleotides: TGTGCCAGCAGCCGTCGGAGGGGACTAGCGAACACCGGGGAGCTGTTTTTT. Translating it yields CASSRRRGLANTGELFF.

J is TRBJ1-2 and V is TRBV10-2; perhaps TRBD1 as D (5 bases). V lost 0 bases, J lost 3 bases, and 17 bases lay in between. The CDR3 has 17 amino acids. Per the germline V gene, CDR1 is WSHSY and CDR2 is SAAADI. This CDR3 is CASSESTRGLGDYGYTF. The CDR3 DNA reads as TGCGCCAGCAGTGAGTCGACTCGGGGCCTTGGGGACTATGGCTACACCTTC.